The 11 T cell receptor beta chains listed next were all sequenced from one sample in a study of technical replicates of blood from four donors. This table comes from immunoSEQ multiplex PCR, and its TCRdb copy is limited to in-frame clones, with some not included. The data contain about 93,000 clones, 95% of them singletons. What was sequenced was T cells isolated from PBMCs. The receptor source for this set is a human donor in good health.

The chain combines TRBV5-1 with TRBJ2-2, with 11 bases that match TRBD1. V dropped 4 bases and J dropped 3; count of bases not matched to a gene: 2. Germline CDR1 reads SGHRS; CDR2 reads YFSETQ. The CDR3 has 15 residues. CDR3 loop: CASSQGQGDTGELFF. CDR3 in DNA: TGCGCCAGCAGCCAGGGACAGGGGGACACCGGGGAGCTGTTTTTT.

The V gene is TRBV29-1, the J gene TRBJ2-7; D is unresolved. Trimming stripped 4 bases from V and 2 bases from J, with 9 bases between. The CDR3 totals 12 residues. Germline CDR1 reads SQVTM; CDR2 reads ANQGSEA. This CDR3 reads CSVVRVPYEQYF. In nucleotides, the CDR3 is TGCAGCGTTGTCCGAGTTCCCTACGAGCAGTACTTC.

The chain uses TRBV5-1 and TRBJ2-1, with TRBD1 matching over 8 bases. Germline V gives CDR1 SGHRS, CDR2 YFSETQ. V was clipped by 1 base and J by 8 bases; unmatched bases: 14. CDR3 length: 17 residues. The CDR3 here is CASSLSNGQGFEDEQFF. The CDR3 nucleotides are TGCGCCAGCAGCTTGTCAAATGGACAGGGATTCGAAGATGAGCAGTTCTTC.

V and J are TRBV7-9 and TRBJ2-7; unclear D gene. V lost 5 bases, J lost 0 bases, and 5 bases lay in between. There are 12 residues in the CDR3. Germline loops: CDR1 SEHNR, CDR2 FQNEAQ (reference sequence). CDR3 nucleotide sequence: TGTGCCAGCAGCCCCAGCTCCTACGAGCAGTACTTC. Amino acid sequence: CASSPSSYEQYF.

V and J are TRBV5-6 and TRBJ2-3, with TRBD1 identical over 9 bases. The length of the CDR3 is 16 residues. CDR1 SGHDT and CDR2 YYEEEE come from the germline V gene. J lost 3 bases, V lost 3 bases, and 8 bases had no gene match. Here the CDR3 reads CASSSNWGQGTDTQYF. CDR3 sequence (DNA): TGTGCCAGCAGCTCGAATTGGGGACAGGGAACAGATACGCAGTATTTT.

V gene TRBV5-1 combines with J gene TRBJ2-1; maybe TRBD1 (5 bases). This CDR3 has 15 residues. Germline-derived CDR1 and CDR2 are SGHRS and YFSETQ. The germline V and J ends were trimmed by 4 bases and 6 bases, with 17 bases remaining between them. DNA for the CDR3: TGCGCCAGCAGCCTGACAGCTTCGTTAGGCAATGAGCAGTTCTTC. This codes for CASSLTASLGNEQFF. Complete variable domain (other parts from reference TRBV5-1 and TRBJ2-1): KAGVTQTPRYLIKTRGQQVTLSCSPISGHRSVSWYQQTPGQGLQFLFEYFSETQRNKGNFPGRFSGRQFSNSRSEMNVSTLELGDSALYLCASSLTASLGNEQFFGPGTRLTVL.

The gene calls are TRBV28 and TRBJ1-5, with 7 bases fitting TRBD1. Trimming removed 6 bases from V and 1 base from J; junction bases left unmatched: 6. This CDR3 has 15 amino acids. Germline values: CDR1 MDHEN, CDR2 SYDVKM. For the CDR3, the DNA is TGTGCCAGCAGGGGGGGACAGCTGAGCAATCAGCCCCAGCATTTT. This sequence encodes CASRGGQLSNQPQHF.

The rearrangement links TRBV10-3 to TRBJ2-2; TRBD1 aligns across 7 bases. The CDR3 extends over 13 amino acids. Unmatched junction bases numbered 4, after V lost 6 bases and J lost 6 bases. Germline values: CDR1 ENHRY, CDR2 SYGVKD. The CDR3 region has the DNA TGTGCCATCAGCAGCACAGGGGCCGGGGAGCTGTTTTTT. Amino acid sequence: CAISSTGAGELFF.

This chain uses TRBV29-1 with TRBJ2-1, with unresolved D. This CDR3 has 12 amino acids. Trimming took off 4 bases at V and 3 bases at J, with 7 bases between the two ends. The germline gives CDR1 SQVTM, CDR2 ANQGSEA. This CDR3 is CSVGRSYNEQFF. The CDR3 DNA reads TGCAGCGTTGGTCGCAGCTACAATGAGCAGTTCTTC.

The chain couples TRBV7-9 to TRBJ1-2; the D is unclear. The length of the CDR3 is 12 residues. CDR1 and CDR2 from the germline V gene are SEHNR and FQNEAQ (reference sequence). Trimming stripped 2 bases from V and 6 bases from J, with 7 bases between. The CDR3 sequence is CASSLIGNGYTF. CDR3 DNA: TGTGCCAGCAGCTTAATCGGGAATGGCTACACCTTC.

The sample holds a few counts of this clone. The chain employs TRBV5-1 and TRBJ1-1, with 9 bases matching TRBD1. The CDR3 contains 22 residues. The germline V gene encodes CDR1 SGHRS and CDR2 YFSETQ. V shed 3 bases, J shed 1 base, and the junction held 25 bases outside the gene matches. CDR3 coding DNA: TGCGCCAGCAGCTCAATAAACAACGGGACAGGGTGGCCCCTTAAGGGGAACACTGAAGCTTTCTTT. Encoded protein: CASSSINNGTGWPLKGNTEAFF.